What follows is one TCR beta chain and its context. Antigen unknown. CDR3 length: 16 amino acids. These data belong to a study of T cell responses to AZD1222 COVID-19 vaccine. Generated by immunoSEQ multiplex PCR, the TCRdb table keeps only in-frame clones and is missing some. The sample lists roughly 110,000 clones, roughly 87% occurring once. Overall study findings and caveats: Unmutated variant regions are reportedly the target of nearly half of TCRs that are spike-specific. Seropositive at baseline were only a handful of AZD1222 recipients.

The chain recombines TRBV21-1 with TRBJ2-7; TRBD1 is the table's D call, not checked against the DNA. TRBV21-1 is labeled a pseudogene. Source: peripheral blood, taken on day 0 of AZD1222 vaccination. The clonotype was recovered from an adult in good health. The CDR3 nucleotides read TGTGCCAGCAGCAAAGCAGTTACAGGGGGGGCCTACGAGCAGTACTTC. Protein product: CASSKAVTGGAYEQYF.